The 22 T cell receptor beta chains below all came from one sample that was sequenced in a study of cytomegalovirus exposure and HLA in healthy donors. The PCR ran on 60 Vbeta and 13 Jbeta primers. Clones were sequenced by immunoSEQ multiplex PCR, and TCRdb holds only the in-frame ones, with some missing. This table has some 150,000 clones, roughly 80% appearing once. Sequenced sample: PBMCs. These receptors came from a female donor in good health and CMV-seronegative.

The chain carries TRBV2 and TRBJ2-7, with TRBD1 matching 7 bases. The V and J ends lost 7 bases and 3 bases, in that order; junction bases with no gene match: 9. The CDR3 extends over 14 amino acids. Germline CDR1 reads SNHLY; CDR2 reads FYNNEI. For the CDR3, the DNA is TGTGCCAGCAACCTCCACCGGGACAGCTACGAGCAGTACTTC. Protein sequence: CASNLHRDSYEQYF. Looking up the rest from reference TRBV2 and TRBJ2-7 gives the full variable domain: EPEVTQTPSHQVTQMGQEVILRCVPISNHLYFYWYRQILGQKVEFLVSFYNNEISEKSEIFDDQFSVERPDGSNFTLKIRSTKLEDSAMYFCASNLHRDSYEQYFGPGTRLTVT.

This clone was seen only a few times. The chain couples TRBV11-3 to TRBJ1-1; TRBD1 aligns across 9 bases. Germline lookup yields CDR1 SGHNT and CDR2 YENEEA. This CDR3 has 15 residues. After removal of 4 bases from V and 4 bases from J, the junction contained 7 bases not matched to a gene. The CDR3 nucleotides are TGTGCCAGCAGCTCAAGGACAGGGGAGGGCACTGAAGCTTTCTTT. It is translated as CASSSRTGEGTEAFF.

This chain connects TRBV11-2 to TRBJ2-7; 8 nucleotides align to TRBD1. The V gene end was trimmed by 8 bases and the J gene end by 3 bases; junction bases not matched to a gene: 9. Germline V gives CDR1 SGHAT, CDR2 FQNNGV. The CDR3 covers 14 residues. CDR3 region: CASVSGTGLYEQYF. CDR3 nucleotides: TGTGCCAGCGTTTCCGGGACAGGACTCTACGAGCAGTACTTC.

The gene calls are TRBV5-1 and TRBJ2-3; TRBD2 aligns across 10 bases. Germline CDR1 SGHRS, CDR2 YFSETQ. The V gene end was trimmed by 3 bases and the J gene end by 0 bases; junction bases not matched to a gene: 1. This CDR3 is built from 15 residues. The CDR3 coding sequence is TGCGCCAGCAGCTCTAGCGGGAGCAGCACAGATACGCAGTATTTT. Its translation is CASSSSGSSTDTQYF.

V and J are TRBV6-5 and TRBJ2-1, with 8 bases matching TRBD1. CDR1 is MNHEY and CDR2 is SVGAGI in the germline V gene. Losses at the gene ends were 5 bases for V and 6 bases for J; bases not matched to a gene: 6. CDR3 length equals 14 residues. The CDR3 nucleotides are TGTGCCAGCAGTCCCGGGACAGGAGGCAATGAGCAGTTCTTC. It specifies CASSPGTGGNEQFF.

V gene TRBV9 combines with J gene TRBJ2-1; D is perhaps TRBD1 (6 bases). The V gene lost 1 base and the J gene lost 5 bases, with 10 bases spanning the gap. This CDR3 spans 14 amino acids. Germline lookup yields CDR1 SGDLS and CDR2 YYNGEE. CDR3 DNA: TGTGCCAGCAGCGTATCAGGGGTTGACAATGAGCAGTTCTTC. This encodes CASSVSGVDNEQFF.

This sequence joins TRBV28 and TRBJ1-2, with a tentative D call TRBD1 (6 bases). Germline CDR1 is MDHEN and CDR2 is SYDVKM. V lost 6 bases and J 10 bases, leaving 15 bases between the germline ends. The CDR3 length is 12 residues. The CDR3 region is CASRGGGLDYTF. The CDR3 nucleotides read TGTGCCAGCAGAGGGGGGGGTCTCGACTACACCTTC.

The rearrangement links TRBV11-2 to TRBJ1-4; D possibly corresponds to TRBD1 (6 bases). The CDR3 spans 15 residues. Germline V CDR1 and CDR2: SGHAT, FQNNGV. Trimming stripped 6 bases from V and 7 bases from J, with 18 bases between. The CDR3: CASRGGARGSEKLFF. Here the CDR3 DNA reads TGTGCCAGCAGAGGGGGGGCGCGGGGTAGTGAAAAACTGTTTTTT.

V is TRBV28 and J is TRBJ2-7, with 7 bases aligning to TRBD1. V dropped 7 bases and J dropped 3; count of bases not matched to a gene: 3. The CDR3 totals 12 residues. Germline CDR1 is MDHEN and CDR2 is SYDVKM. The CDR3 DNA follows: TGTGCCAGCACAGACAGGGACTACGAGCAGTACTTC. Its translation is CASTDRDYEQYF.

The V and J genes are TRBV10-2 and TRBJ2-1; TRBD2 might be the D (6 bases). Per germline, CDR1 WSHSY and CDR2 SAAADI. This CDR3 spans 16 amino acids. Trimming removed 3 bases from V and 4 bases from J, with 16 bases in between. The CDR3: CASSDPSVWLYNEQFF. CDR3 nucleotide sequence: TGCGCCAGCAGTGACCCTAGCGTGTGGTTGTACAATGAGCAGTTCTTC.

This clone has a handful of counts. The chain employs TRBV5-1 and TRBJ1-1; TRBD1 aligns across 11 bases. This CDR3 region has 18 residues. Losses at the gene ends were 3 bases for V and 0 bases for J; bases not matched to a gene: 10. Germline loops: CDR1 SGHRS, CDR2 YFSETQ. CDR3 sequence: CASSSPLDRGHMNTEAFF. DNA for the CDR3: TGCGCCAGCAGCTCCCCACTGGACAGGGGGCATATGAACACTGAAGCTTTCTTT.

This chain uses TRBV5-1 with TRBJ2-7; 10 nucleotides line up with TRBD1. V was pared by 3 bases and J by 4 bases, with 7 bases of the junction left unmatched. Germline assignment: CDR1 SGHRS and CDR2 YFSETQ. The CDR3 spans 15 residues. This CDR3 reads CASSWDRGRFYEQYF. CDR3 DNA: TGCGCCAGCAGCTGGGACAGGGGACGGTTTTACGAGCAGTACTTC.

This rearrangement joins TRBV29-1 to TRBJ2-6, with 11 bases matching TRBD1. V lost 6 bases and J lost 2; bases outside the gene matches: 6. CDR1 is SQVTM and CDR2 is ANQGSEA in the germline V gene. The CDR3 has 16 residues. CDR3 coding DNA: TGCAGCGTCCAGAGGACAGGGGGCGCTGGGGCCAACGTCCTGACTTTC. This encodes CSVQRTGGAGANVLTF.

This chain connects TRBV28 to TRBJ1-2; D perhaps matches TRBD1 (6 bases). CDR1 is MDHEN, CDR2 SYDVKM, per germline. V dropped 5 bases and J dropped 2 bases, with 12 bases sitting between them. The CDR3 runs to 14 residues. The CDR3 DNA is TGTGCCAGCAGTGGGCGGGGGCGGAACTATGGCTACACCTTC. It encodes CASSGRGRNYGYTF.

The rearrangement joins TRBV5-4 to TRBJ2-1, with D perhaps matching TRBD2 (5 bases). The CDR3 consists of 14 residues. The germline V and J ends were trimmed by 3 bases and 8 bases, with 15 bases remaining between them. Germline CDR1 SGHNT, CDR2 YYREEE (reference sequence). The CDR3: CASSYFSVGDEQFF. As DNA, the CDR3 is TGTGCCAGCAGCTATTTTAGCGTCGGAGATGAGCAGTTCTTC.

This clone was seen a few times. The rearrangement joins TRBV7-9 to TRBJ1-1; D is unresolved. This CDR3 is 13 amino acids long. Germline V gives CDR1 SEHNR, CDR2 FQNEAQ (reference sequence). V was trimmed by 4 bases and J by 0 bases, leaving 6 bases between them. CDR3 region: CASSSSMNTEAFF. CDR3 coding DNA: TGTGCCAGCAGCTCTAGTATGAACACTGAAGCTTTCTTT.

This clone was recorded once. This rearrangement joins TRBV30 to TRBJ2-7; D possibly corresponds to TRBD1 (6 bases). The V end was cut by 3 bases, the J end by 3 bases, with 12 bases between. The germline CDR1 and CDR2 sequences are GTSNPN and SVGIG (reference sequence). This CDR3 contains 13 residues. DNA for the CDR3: TGTGCCTGGAGGGCAGGGGCAAGCTACGAGCAGTACTTC. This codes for CAWRAGASYEQYF.

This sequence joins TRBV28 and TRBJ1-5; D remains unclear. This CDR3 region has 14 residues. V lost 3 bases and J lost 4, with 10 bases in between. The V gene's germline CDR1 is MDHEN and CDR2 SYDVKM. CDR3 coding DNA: TGTGCCAGCAGTTTCGATGCGGTGAATCAGCCCCAGCATTTT. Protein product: CASSFDAVNQPQHF.

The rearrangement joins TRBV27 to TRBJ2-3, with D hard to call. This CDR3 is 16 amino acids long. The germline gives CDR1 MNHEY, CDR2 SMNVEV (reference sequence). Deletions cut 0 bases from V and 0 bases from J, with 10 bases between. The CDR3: CASSLSPSISTDTQYF. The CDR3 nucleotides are TGTGCCAGCAGTTTATCGCCCTCTATTAGCACAGATACGCAGTATTTT.

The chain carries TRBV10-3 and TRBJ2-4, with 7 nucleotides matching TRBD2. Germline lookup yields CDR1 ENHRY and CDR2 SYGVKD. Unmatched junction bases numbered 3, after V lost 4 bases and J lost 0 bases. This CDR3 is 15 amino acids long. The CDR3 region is CAISGGEGAKNIQYF. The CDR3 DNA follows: TGTGCCATCAGTGGGGGGGAGGGAGCCAAAAACATTCAGTACTTC.

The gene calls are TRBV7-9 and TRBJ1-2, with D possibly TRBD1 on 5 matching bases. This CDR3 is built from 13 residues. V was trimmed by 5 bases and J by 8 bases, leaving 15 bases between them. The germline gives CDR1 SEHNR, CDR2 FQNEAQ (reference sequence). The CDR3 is CASSPSGPGGYTF. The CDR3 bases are TGTGCCAGCAGCCCTTCAGGGCCAGGAGGCTACACCTTC.

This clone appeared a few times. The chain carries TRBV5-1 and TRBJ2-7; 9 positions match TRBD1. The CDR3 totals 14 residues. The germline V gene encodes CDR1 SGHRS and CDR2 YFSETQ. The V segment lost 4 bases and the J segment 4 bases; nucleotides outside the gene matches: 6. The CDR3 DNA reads TGCGCCAGCAGCCAAACCGGGACAGGGTACGAGCAGTACTTC. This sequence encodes CASSQTGTGYEQYF.